These 30 T cell receptor beta chains came from one sample sequenced in a study of beta chain features in type 1 diabetes. Since all of the isolated RNA was reverse transcribed, expressed TCRB transcripts were what got sequenced. The assay was immunoSEQ multiplex PCR, and TCRdb's table has in-frame clones only and misses some. The table records 400,000 to 600,000 clones, roughly 31% of them present only once. The source material was naive CD4+ T cells from blood. Receptors were obtained from a man younger than 35 in good health.

The rearrangement uses TRBV14 and TRBJ2-1; D remains ambiguous. Deletions cut 4 bases from V and 8 bases from J, with 27 bases between. This CDR3 is 18 amino acids long. The germline V gene has CDR1 SGHDN and CDR2 FVKESK. The CDR3 DNA reads as TGTGCCAGCAGCCTCCCCGCAGGATTGACACCTCTAAGCGATGAGCAGTTCTTC. As protein: CASSLPAGLTPLSDEQFF.

This clone was seen a few times. The chain has TRBV4-3 and TRBJ2-7; TRBD2 is a possible D gene (5 bases). Germline V lookup: CDR1 LGHNA, CDR2 YSLEER. The CDR3 totals 16 residues. Trimming left V 0 bases short and J 1 base short, with 13 bases between. For the CDR3, the DNA is TGCGCCAGCAGCCAAGAAGTTGGGGTAGCGTCCTACGAGCAGTACTTC. This encodes CASSQEVGVASYEQYF.

The rearrangement joins TRBV30 to TRBJ2-1; D is uncertain. With 6 bases removed from V and 0 bases from J, the gap between germline ends came to 12 bases. The V gene's germline CDR1 is GTSNPN and CDR2 SVGIG (reference sequence). The CDR3 spans 14 residues. The CDR3 protein is CACSLDLSYNEQFF. The CDR3 DNA reads TGTGCCTGCTCCCTGGATCTCTCCTACAATGAGCAGTTCTTC. The full variable domain, in which reference TRBV30 and TRBJ2-1 provide the parts outside the CDR3, is SQTIHQWPATLVQPVGSPLSLECTVEGTSNPNLYWYRQAAGRGLQLLFYSVGIGQISSEVPQNLSASRPQDRQFILSSKKLLLSDSGFYLCACSLDLSYNEQFFGPGTRLTVL.

The chain carries TRBV11-1 and TRBJ1-2, with 7 bases fitting TRBD1. The trim removed 4 bases at V and 8 bases at J, leaving 4 bases unmatched. Germline CDR1 SGHAT, CDR2 FQDESV (reference sequence). The CDR3 contains 12 residues. The CDR3 nucleotides are TGTGCCAGCAGCTACAGGGGTTACGGCTACACCTTC. Protein: CASSYRGYGYTF.

This clone was detected only a few times. This chain links TRBV11-1 with TRBJ2-7; D not certain. The V end lost 1 base, the J end lost 0 bases, and 7 bases lay between the germline ends. Per the germline V gene, CDR1 is SGHAT and CDR2 is FQDESV (reference sequence). The CDR3 length is 14 residues. This CDR3 is CASSLGSNSYEQYF. The CDR3 nucleotides read TGTGCCAGCAGCTTAGGGTCTAACTCCTACGAGCAGTACTTC.

CDR3 DNA sequence: TGTGCCAGCAGCTTAGAGCGGGACGGCCAGTTCTTC. Its protein product is CASSLERDGQFF. The chain employs TRBV7-9 and TRBJ2-1; 7 bases are a match to TRBD2. The ends lost 1 base at V and 13 bases at J; junction bases unmatched: 4. Germline CDR1 and CDR2: SEHNR and FQNEAQ (reference sequence). This CDR3 spans 12 amino acids.

This chain links TRBV5-6 with TRBJ2-1, with a weak D call TRBD2 (5 bases). In germline, CDR1 is SGHDT, CDR2 YYEEEE. Trimming took 4 bases from V and 4 from J, leaving 18 bases between them. The CDR3 sequence is 16 residues long. The CDR3 protein is CASSPWTDIRYNEQFF. The CDR3 DNA sequence: TGTGCCAGCAGCCCATGGACTGATATACGGTACAATGAGCAGTTCTTC.

This clone was seen only a few times. The CDR3 is CASSQDRGRDRQFF. CDR3 nucleotide sequence: TGCGCCAGCAGCCAAGATCGAGGCCGGGACAGGCAGTTCTTC. The chain combines TRBV4-1 with TRBJ2-1; 7 positions match TRBD1. V was pared by 0 bases and J by 12 bases, with 8 bases of the junction left unmatched. Germline CDR1 reads MGHRA; CDR2 reads YSYEKL. CDR3 length: 14 residues.

The chain links TRBV18 to TRBJ1-1; unclear D gene. The CDR3 runs to 15 residues. Germline V gives CDR1 KGHSH, CDR2 LQKENI. The ends were cut back, 1 base at V and 0 bases at J, with 9 bases in the middle. The chain's CDR3 is CASSPLRRMNTEAFF. The CDR3 region has the DNA TGTGCCAGCTCACCACTAAGACGGATGAACACTGAAGCTTTCTTT.

This clone was counted a few times. V usage is TRBV19 and J usage is TRBJ2-2; 9 nucleotides align to TRBD2. The length of the CDR3 is 14 residues. CDR1 and CDR2 from the germline V gene are LNHDA and SQIVND (reference sequence). Trimming took 10 bases from V and 5 from J; bases not matched to a gene: 8. Here the CDR3 DNA reads TGTGCCACACTGGGACTAGCTCATACCGGGGAGCTGTTTTTT. This codes for CATLGLAHTGELFF.

This clone was counted only a few times. J is TRBJ2-1 and V is TRBV18; D remains ambiguous. The CDR3 runs to 11 residues. CDR1 and CDR2 (germline): KGHSH, LQKENI. V was pared by 6 bases and J by 8 bases, with 8 bases between. CDR3: CASSIEHEQFF. CDR3 bases: TGTGCCAGCTCTATCGAGCATGAGCAGTTCTTC.

This clone was observed a handful of times. V is TRBV7-9 and J is TRBJ2-3; 7 bases fit TRBD2. Germline loops: CDR1 SEHNR, CDR2 FQNEAQ (reference sequence). The junction had 9 bases not matched to a gene; V was cut back by 7 bases and J by 5 bases. This CDR3 region has 14 residues. In nucleotides, the CDR3 is TGTGCCAGCAACCTTGGGACTATGGGAGATACGCAGTATTTT. Its protein product is CASNLGTMGDTQYF.

The genes are TRBV30 and TRBJ1-1, with no clear D. V shed 4 bases and J shed 0 bases, with 9 bases lying between them. Germline assignment: CDR1 GTSNPN and CDR2 SVGIG (reference sequence). This CDR3 region has 13 residues. In DNA form, the CDR3 reads TGTGCCTGGATACCGGGGTTGAACACTGAAGCTTTCTTT. Translation gives CAWIPGLNTEAFF.

This clone occurred a few times. The chain joins TRBV4-3 to TRBJ2-3; D is possibly TRBD2 (6 bases). CDR1 is LGHNA and CDR2 is YSLEER in the germline V gene. The CDR3 extends over 16 amino acids. V was clipped by 0 bases and J by 1 base, with 11 bases between them. The CDR3 DNA follows: TGCGCCAGCAGCCAAGATGCGGGGCCTGGCACAGATACGCAGTATTTT. It yields the protein CASSQDAGPGTDTQYF.

This sequence joins TRBV29-1 and TRBJ2-7, with D uncertain. Trimming pared 2 bases from V and 4 bases from J, leaving 12 bases between. The germline V gene has CDR1 SQVTM and CDR2 ANQGSEA. CDR3 length: 13 residues. In DNA form, the CDR3 reads TGCAGCGTTGAATTAGGCAGGCGGTACGAGCAGTACTTC. Encoded protein: CSVELGRRYEQYF.

This clone was picked up a small number of times. This sequence joins TRBV30 and TRBJ1-5; maybe TRBD1 (5 bases). Germline values: CDR1 GTSNPN, CDR2 SVGIG (reference sequence). Trimming took off 5 bases at V and 3 bases at J, with 14 bases between the two ends. CDR3 length: 14 residues. CDR3 in amino acids: CAWGLTGTNQPQHF. The CDR3 nucleotides read TGTGCCTGGGGGCTCACAGGTACCAATCAGCCCCAGCATTTT.

The rearrangement links TRBV9 to TRBJ2-5; TRBD1 or TRBD2 may be the D gene (5 bases each). The germline V gene has CDR1 SGDLS and CDR2 YYNGEE. The CDR3 is 14 amino acids. Trimming shortened V by 1 base and J by 7 bases, and 14 bases separated the two germline ends. DNA of the CDR3: TGTGCCAGCAGCGTACTCCGATTTGGGGGGACCCAGTACTTC. It codes for CASSVLRFGGTQYF.

This rearrangement joins TRBV7-8 to TRBJ2-3; 7 bases map to TRBD1. This CDR3 contains 16 residues. CDR1 is SGHVS and CDR2 is FQNEAQ in the germline V gene. J was trimmed by 7 bases and V by 5 bases; bases with no gene match: 15. CDR3 protein: CASSQDSGQARNTQYF. The CDR3 DNA reads TGTGCCAGCAGCCAGGACTCCGGACAGGCTCGAAATACGCAGTATTTT.

The chain combines TRBV5-1 with TRBJ2-7; 7 nucleotides match TRBD2. J lost 3 bases, V lost 2 bases, and 11 bases had no gene match. This CDR3 comprises 16 residues. The germline gives CDR1 SGHRS, CDR2 YFSETQ. The CDR3 loop is CASSFNSPAGNYEQYF. As DNA, the CDR3 is TGCGCCAGCAGCTTTAATTCCCCAGCGGGGAACTACGAGCAGTACTTC.

This clone has a handful of counts. At one end the junction does not follow the germline gene, possibly because of a read error. The chain uses TRBV4-2 and TRBJ2-7; D may be TRBD1 (7 bases). The CDR3 extends over 14 amino acids. The V gene's germline CDR1 is LGHNA and CDR2 YNFKEQ. The CDR3 DNA follows: TGTGCCAGCAGCCAGGGAGACAGGGACTCCCAGTGGGTCTTC. This codes for CASSQGDRDSQWVF.

This clone was detected a few times. The V and J genes are TRBV30 and TRBJ1-1; 7 nucleotides agree with TRBD1. The V gene end was trimmed by 0 bases and the J gene end by 6 bases; junction bases not matched to a gene: 10. The CDR3 spans 15 residues. Looked up from germline, CDR1 is GTSNPN and CDR2 is SVGIG (reference sequence). In nucleotides, the CDR3 is TGTGCCTGGAGTGTACGGACAGGTTGGTGGGCTGAAGCTTTCTTT. Protein sequence: CAWSVRTGWWAEAFF.

The chain recombines TRBV7-9 with TRBJ2-5; 11 nucleotides agree with TRBD1. Per germline, CDR1 SEHNR and CDR2 FQNEAQ (reference sequence). The CDR3 is 17 residues long. V lost 3 bases, J lost 0 bases, and 6 bases stayed unmatched. The CDR3 here is CASSFGTGGVYQETQYF. CDR3 DNA: TGTGCCAGCAGCTTCGGGACAGGGGGAGTTTACCAAGAGACCCAGTACTTC.

The chain links TRBV7-9 to TRBJ2-2; TRBD1 might be the D (6 bases). The V end lost 4 bases, the J end lost 2 bases, and 11 bases lay between the germline ends. The germline CDR1 and CDR2 sequences are SEHNR and FQNEAQ (reference sequence). The CDR3 extends over 15 amino acids. CDR3 coding DNA: TGTGCCAGCAGCTCGGACAGAGTAAACACCGGGGAGCTGTTTTTT. Its translation: CASSSDRVNTGELFF.

The CDR3 loop reads CASRPTGGTEAFF. The CDR3 DNA sequence: TGTGCCAGCAGACCAACAGGGGGGACTGAAGCTTTCTTT. The rearrangement joins TRBV6-5 to TRBJ1-1, with TRBD1 matching 8 bases. The CDR3 extends over 13 amino acids. After removal of 6 bases from V and 5 bases from J, the junction contained 5 bases not matched to a gene. The germline gives CDR1 MNHEY, CDR2 SVGAGI.

This clone was seen a single time. This chain uses TRBV5-1 with TRBJ2-1; TRBD2 agrees at 14 bases. CDR3 length: 17 amino acids. V shed 7 bases and J 7 bases; nucleotides not matched to a gene: 13. Germline V gene lookup returns CDR1 SGHRS and CDR2 YFSETQ. The DNA for the CDR3 is TGCGCCAGCCGGGGACTAGCGGGAGACGTAGGAAGGAATGAGCAGTTCTTC. It specifies CASRGLAGDVGRNEQFF.

The table lists this clone with a few counts. The chain recombines TRBV30 with TRBJ1-4; the D is unclear. CDR3 length: 14 amino acids. Germline values: CDR1 GTSNPN, CDR2 SVGIG (reference sequence). V lost 0 bases and J lost 7, with 12 bases in between. The CDR3 DNA sequence: TGTGCCTGGAGTGTAGCTGGCGGAAGTGAAAAACTGTTTTTT. This gives the protein CAWSVAGGSEKLFF. The entire variable domain, with the rest obtained from reference TRBV30 and TRBJ1-4, is as follows: SQTIHQWPATLVQPVGSPLSLECTVEGTSNPNLYWYRQAAGRGLQLLFYSVGIGQISSEVPQNLSASRPQDRQFILSSKKLLLSDSGFYLCAWSVAGGSEKLFFGSGTQLSVL.

This rearrangement joins TRBV30 to TRBJ2-7, with D perhaps given as TRBD1 or TRBD2 (5 bases each). V lost 5 bases to trimming and J lost 0 bases, with 14 bases between them. The CDR3 spans 14 residues. Germline CDR1 GTSNPN, CDR2 SVGIG (reference sequence). This CDR3 is CAWGWPGSSYEQYF. CDR3 sequence (DNA): TGTGCCTGGGGGTGGCCAGGGAGCTCCTACGAGCAGTACTTC.

This clone was found a few times. The chain has TRBV7-9 and TRBJ2-3; possible D gene TRBD1, 5 bases. The CDR3 has 14 amino acids. V was clipped by 5 bases and J by 7 bases, with 16 bases between them. Germline CDR1 is SEHNR and CDR2 is FQNEAQ (reference sequence). The CDR3 protein is CASSPRAGIYTQYF. The CDR3 DNA is TGTGCCAGCAGCCCCCGGGCAGGGATATATACGCAGTATTTT.

The V and J genes are TRBV7-2 and TRBJ2-1; unclear D gene. Germline CDR1 reads SGHTA; CDR2 reads FQGNSA. This CDR3 comprises 12 residues. Between the trimmed V and J ends, which lost 5 bases and 7 bases, there was a span of 9 bases. The CDR3 DNA reads TGTGCCAGCAGCCCTACTGGAAATGAGCAGTTCTTC. Its translation is CASSPTGNEQFF. The full variable domain, completed using reference TRBV7-2 and TRBJ2-1, is GAGVSQSPSNKVTEKGKDVELRCDPISGHTALYWYRQSLGQGLEFLIYFQGNSAPDKSGLPSDRFSAERTGGSVSTLTIQRTQQEDSAVYLCASSPTGNEQFFGPGTRLTVL.

This clone came up a few times. The chain carries TRBV29-1 and TRBJ2-4; D is unresolved. Germline CDR1 is SQVTM and CDR2 is ANQGSEA. The CDR3 sequence is 13 residues long. Deletions cut 3 bases from V and 1 base from J, with 7 bases between. The chain's CDR3 is CSVEADAKNIQYF. CDR3 coding DNA: TGCAGCGTTGAGGCAGATGCCAAAAACATTCAGTACTTC.